A selection of T cell receptor beta chains follows, all from one sample in a study of vaccination and CD4 T cells after COVID-19. Each CDR3 protein gets one entry after TCRdb re-called the PCR reads with MiXCR. Of over 7,000 distinct CDR3 sequences listed, less than 50% are singletons. No cognate antigen is known for these TCRs. Source material: CD4+ T cells from blood, cultured in vitro. The receptors here all came from a human donor who had recovered from COVID-19. Both conserved end residues are part of each CDR3. A D gene is named only where the DNA matches it firmly. Not every row has a clone size; where given, it reads once, few, many or a size class.

clone_size,j_call,d_call,v_call,cdr3_aa,cdr3_nt
few,TRBJ1-4,TRBD1,TRBV24-1,CATSDATGTGNEKLFF,TGTGCCACCAGTGACGCTACCGGGACAGGAAATGAAAAACTGTTTTTT
-,TRBJ2-3,TRBD2,TRBV10-3,CAISSSYTGTSGSAGADTQYF,TGTGCCATCAGTTCTAGTTACACCGGGACTAGCGGGAGTGCTGGGGCAGATACGCAGTATTTT
few,TRBJ2-1,TRBD2,TRBV6-2/TRBV6-3,CASSSPLAGDYNEQFF,TGTGCCAGCAGTAGTCCTCTAGCGGGGGACTACAATGAGCAGTTCTTC
once,TRBJ1-1,-,TRBV7-2,CASSFGQGTEAFF,TGTGCCAGCAGCTTTGGCCAAGGCACTGAAGCTTTCTTT
few,TRBJ1-2,-,TRBV7-8,CASSPRRTANYGYTF,TGTGCCAGCAGCCCTCGAAGGACGGCGAACTATGGCTACACCTTC
-,TRBJ2-3,TRBD1,TRBV28,CASSLTDRADTQYF,TGTGCCAGCAGTCTAACGGACAGGGCGGATACGCAGTATTTT
-,TRBJ2-7,TRBD1,TRBV11-1,CASSLVQGAAYEQYF,TGTGCCAGCAGCTTAGTACAGGGGGCGGCCTACGAGCAGTACTTC
few,TRBJ1-2,-,TRBV10-3,CAISEFTGPNYGYTF,TGTGCCATCAGTGAGTTTACAGGGCCCAACTATGGCTACACCTTC
few,TRBJ1-2,TRBD1,TRBV7-2,CASSQQMTGTFNYGYTF,TGTGCCAGCAGCCAACAAATGACAGGGACCTTTAACTATGGCTACACCTTC
few,TRBJ1-5,-,TRBV6-7,CASKPDRDPRSNQPQHF,TGTGCCAGCAAGCCAGATAGGGATCCCCGTAGCAATCAGCCCCAGCATTTT
-,TRBJ2-5,TRBD1,TRBV27,CASSKGQGKAEETQYF,TGTGCCAGCAGCAAGGGACAGGGAAAAGCGGAAGAGACCCAGTACTTC
-,TRBJ2-1,TRBD2,TRBV29-1,CSVSPGLAMGEQFF,TGCAGCGTTTCACCGGGACTAGCGATGGGCGAGCAGTTCTTC
-,TRBJ2-5,-,TRBV2,CASNAIQKKEAQYF,TGTGCCAGCAACGCGATTCAGAAAAAGGAGGCCCAGTACTTC
medium-sized,TRBJ1-6,-,TRBV6-1,CASSEGVLDNSPLHF,TGTGCCAGCAGTGAAGGGGTCCTAGATAATTCACCCCTCCACTTT
-,TRBJ2-5,-,TRBV7-8,CASSLRGRPYF,TGTGCCAGCAGCTTAAGGGGACGGCCGTACTTC
medium-sized,TRBJ1-6,TRBD1,TRBV19,CASSAIGQGNNSPLHF,TGTGCCAGTAGTGCGATCGGACAGGGGAATAATTCACCCCTCCACTTT
-,TRBJ2-6,-,TRBV7-3,CASSWDSEGVGLTF,TGTGCCAGCAGCTGGGATTCTGAGGGTGTTGGCCTGACTTTC
medium-sized,TRBJ1-2,TRBD1,TRBV6-1,CASRGQGAGNYGYTF,TGTGCCAGCAGGGGACAGGGGGCGGGCAACTATGGCTACACCTTC
few,TRBJ1-1,TRBD1,TRBV6-5,CASSYSRDRGKRGAFF,TGTGCCAGCAGTTACTCCCGCGACAGGGGGAAACGGGGAGCTTTCTTT
-,TRBJ1-6,-,TRBV18,CASSRMNNSPLHF,TGTGCCAGCTCACGGATGAATAATTCACCCCTCCACTTT
few,TRBJ1-2,TRBD1,TRBV6-1,CASSRGQERGYTF,TGTGCCAGCAGTCGGGGACAGGAGAGGGGCTACACCTTC
-,TRBJ1-5,-,TRBV7-2,CASRPYAYGNQPQHF,TGTGCCAGCAGGCCTTATGCCTATGGCAATCAGCCCCAGCATTTT
-,TRBJ2-5,TRBD1,TRBV11-2,CASSLGTGLQETQYF,TGTGCCAGCAGCTTAGGGACAGGCCTCCAAGAGACCCAGTACTTC
once,TRBJ1-3,-,TRBV7-9,CTPDALSGNTIYF,TGTACCCCCGACGCCCTGTCTGGAAACACCATATATTTT
few,TRBJ1-2,-,TRBV11-2,CASSHSSNYGYTF,TGTGCCAGCAGCCACAGTTCCAACTATGGCTACACCTTC
once,TRBJ1-2,TRBD1,TRBV12-3/TRBV12-4,CASSFIRGHGYTF,TGTGCCAGCAGTTTTATTAGGGGGCATGGCTACACCTTC
-,TRBJ2-3,-,TRBV10-3,CAISELSMDTQYF,TGTGCCATCAGTGAGCTCTCGATGGATACGCAGTATTTT
-,TRBJ1-2,-,TRBV20-1,CSAKSGGNGGYTF,TGCAGTGCTAAGTCTGGAGGGAATGGTGGCTACACCTTC
-,TRBJ2-3,TRBD2,TRBV4-2,CASSQRTGGGSSTDTQYF,TGTGCCAGCAGCCAACGGACGGGAGGGGGGTCTAGCACAGATACGCAGTATTTT
few,TRBJ1-5,TRBD1,TRBV6-1,CASSASQGKGNQPQHF,TGTGCCAGCAGTGCATCACAGGGGAAGGGCAATCAGCCCCAGCATTTT
-,TRBJ2-5,TRBD2,TRBV7-3,CASSLSGSRRETQYF,TGTGCCAGCAGTCTTAGCGGGAGTCGGAGAGAGACCCAGTACTTC
-,TRBJ1-2,TRBD1,TRBV5-1,CASSLGGQGANYGYTF,TGCGCCAGCAGCTTGGGAGGACAGGGGGCCAACTATGGCTACACCTTC
few,TRBJ1-3,-,TRBV7-8,CASSLAGNTIYF,TGTGCCAGCAGCTTAGCTGGAAACACCATATATTTT
-,TRBJ2-5,TRBD1,TRBV5-8,CASLSGTGGSETQYF,TGTGCCAGTCTCTCCGGGACAGGGGGCAGCGAGACCCAGTACTTC